Shown below are 14 T cell receptor delta chains from a single sample sequenced in a study of delta chains in infants with herpesvirus infections. Gamma-chain- and delta-chain-specific primers converted PBMC RNA into TCR cDNA. TCRdb re-called clones from the RT-PCR reads using CATT. The sample consists of about 400 delta-chain clones, around 66% of them appearing once. Here the sequenced sample was peripheral blood, taken at time point 3 of longitudinal follow-up. The receptors come from a human donor who was a Ugandan infant, either HIV-exposed or HIV-unexposed (not recorded which).

Worth noting for this clone: For this DNA, TCRdb reports the protein of a much larger clone, which diverges at residue 16, most likely from a read error; the protein presented here is translated directly from the DNA. The CDR3 DNA reads TGTGCCTGTGACTCCCGTACTGGGGGATACGGGTCCGATAAACTCTTCTTT. Translating it yields CACDSRTGGYGSDKLFF. This chain joins TRDV2 and TRDJ2; TRDD3 matches at 13 bases. The CDR3 loop spans 17 amino acids. Trimming at V came to 3 bases and at J to 12 bases, leaving 15 bases not matched to a gene. Germline loops: CDR1 GEAIGNYY, CDR2 EKD.

Concerning this clone itself: This likely stems from a read error, as it lies one base from a far larger clone. Other DNA sequences in the sample encode the same CDR3. V and J are TRDV2 and TRDJ1, with 10 bases that match TRDD3. CDR1 GEAIGNYY and CDR2 EKD come from the germline V gene. V gave up 3 bases and J gave up 5 bases; unmatched junction bases: 8. This CDR3 is 15 amino acids long. The CDR3 is CACDQLGDDDDKLIF. CDR3 nucleotides: TGTGCCTGTGACCAACTGGGGGATGATGATGATAAACTCATCTTT.

A note on this clone: This sequence is one base from a far larger clone and is likely a read error. Distinct nucleotide sequences in the sample also encode this CDR3. The chain joins TRDV1 to TRDJ1; D is ambiguous. Germline CDR1 reads TSWWSYY; CDR2 reads QGS. This CDR3 comprises 18 residues. This CDR3 reads CALGELYTIVPHTDKLIF. DNA of the CDR3: TGTGCTCTTGGTGAACTTTACACGATTGTTCCGCACACCGATAAACTCATCTTT.

Worth noting for this clone: The protein recorded in TCRdb matches a much larger clone and deviates from this DNA's translation at residue 16, suggesting a read error; the protein here is obtained by translating the DNA. The chain joins TRDV2 to TRDJ3; TRDD3 matches 11 bases. Germline CDR1 is GEAIGNYY and CDR2 is EKD. The CDR3 has 18 amino acids. The chain's CDR3 is CACDTGGYDSWDTRQIFF. The CDR3 nucleotides are TGTGCCTGTGACACTGGGGGATACGACTCCTGGGACACCCGACAGATTTTTTTC.

As for this clone: This sequence is one base from a far larger clone and is likely a read error. Other DNA sequences in this specimen translate into the identical CDR3. This chain joins TRDV2 and TRDJ1, with 10 bases lining up with TRDD3. Losses at the gene ends were 3 bases for V and 3 bases for J; bases not matched to a gene: 12. CDR3 length: 17 amino acids. The germline gives CDR1 GEAIGNYY, CDR2 EKD. The CDR3 nucleotides read TGTGCCTGTGACTCCCGTACAGGGGGATACGGGTCCGATAAACTCATCTTT. It encodes CACDSRTGGYGSDKLIF.

Concerning this clone: The protein TCRdb gives is from a much larger clone and does not agree with this DNA's translation at residue 3, likely a read error; the protein shown here comes from the DNA. The chain links TRDV2 to TRDJ3; 9 bases agree with TRDD3. Germline CDR1 is GEAIGNYY and CDR2 is EKD. The CDR3 sequence is 18 residues long. CDR3 sequence (DNA): TGTGCCCGTGACACCGGGGGATACAAGGACTGGGACACCCGACAGATGTTTTTC. Protein product: CARDTGGYKDWDTRQMFF.

Regarding this clone: At the DNA level, this CDR3 is encoded by other sequences in the same sample as well. The J gene is TRDJ1, the V gene TRDV2, with 7 bases identical to TRDD3. The germline V gene has CDR1 GEAIGNYY and CDR2 EKD. CDR3 length: 16 residues. V lost 1 base and J lost 4; bases outside the gene matches: 11. CDR3 in amino acids: CACDTGGPRESDKLIF. The CDR3 DNA is TGTGCCTGTGACACTGGGGGACCTCGGGAGAGCGATAAACTCATCTTT.

As regards this clone: TCRdb's entry gives the protein of a much larger clone, which mismatches this DNA's translation at residue 13, likely from a read error; the protein reported here is translated from the DNA. The chain has TRDV1 and TRDJ1, with 8 bases identical to TRDD3. V lost 4 bases and J lost 6; bases outside the gene matches: 16. CDR3 length: 17 residues. Germline CDR1 and CDR2: TSWWSYY and QGS. The CDR3 DNA follows: TGTGCTCTTGGGGTTTCCGGGGTGGGGGATTACCCCAATAAACTCATCTTT. It encodes CALGVSGVGDYPNKLIF.

Note on this clone: A far larger clone is only one base removed, so a read error is likely. The same CDR3 can be traced to other DNA sequences in this sample. The chain recombines TRDV1 with TRDJ2, with D perhaps assigned TRDD2 or TRDD3 (7 bases each). CDR1 is TSWWSYY and CDR2 is QGS in the germline V gene. V gave up 4 bases and J gave up 0 bases, with 30 bases separating them. This CDR3 is built from 22 residues. The CDR3 DNA is TGTGCTCTTGGGGTACGTATCCTTCCTCTCGGATACGCCCAAGCTTTGACAGCACAACTCTTCTTT. Residues: CALGVRILPLGYAQALTAQLFF.

Turning to this clone: A far larger clone lies a single base away; this is likely a read error. The sample has other DNA sequences that encode this CDR3 too. The chain couples TRDV1 to TRDJ1; 13 bases align to TRDD3. CDR3 length equals 23 residues. Germline-derived CDR1 and CDR2 are TSWWSYY and QGS. CDR3 residues: CALGECDSFPELYWGIRYDKLIF. CDR3 DNA: TGTGCCCTTGGGGAATGTGATTCATTCCCCGAACTTTACTGGGGGATACGCTACGATAAACTCATCTTT.

As to this clone: With only one base between it and a far larger clone, this is likely a read error. V and J are TRDV1 and TRDJ3; 10 bases are a match to TRDD3. The CDR3 spans 27 residues. The germline V gene has CDR1 TSWWSYY and CDR2 QGS. The CDR3 loop reads CALGELVLNYPWGIVKVLYWDPRQMFF. For the CDR3, the DNA is TGTGCTCTTGGGGAACTAGTACTCAATTACCCCTGGGGGATAGTTAAAGTGCTATACTGGGACCCCCGACAGATGTTTTTC.

Of note for this clone: This DNA translates differently at residue 5 from the TCRdb protein, which is that of a much larger clone; a read error is likely, and the protein shown is the DNA's own translation. The rearrangement uses TRDV2 and TRDJ1; 13 bases agree with TRDD3. The V segment lost 3 bases and the J segment 1 base; nucleotides outside the gene matches: 7. The CDR3 totals 17 residues. Germline loops: CDR1 GEAIGNYY, CDR2 EKD. CDR3 residues: CACDHRTGGYATDKLIF. Here the CDR3 DNA reads TGTGCCTGTGACCACCGTACTGGGGGATACGCCACCGATAAACTCATCTTT.

This clone was seen once. The protein in TCRdb stems from a much larger clone and differs at residue 11 from this DNA's translation, likely a read error; here the protein is translated from the DNA. V gene TRDV1 combines with J gene TRDJ1, with 8 bases lining up with TRDD3. Per germline, CDR1 TSWWSYY and CDR2 QGS. The CDR3 has 17 amino acids. The ends lost 4 bases at V and 3 bases at J; junction bases unmatched: 13. Here the CDR3 DNA reads TGTGCTCTTGGGGTTTCCGGGGTGGGGGATTGCCCCGATAAACTCATCTTT. Translation gives CALGVSGVGDCPDKLIF.

In the case of this clone: Since a far larger clone is one base different, this is likely a read error. This same CDR3 is encoded by further DNA sequences in the sample. The chain links TRAV29/DV5 to TRDJ1, with D perhaps being TRDD2 or TRDD3 (9 bases each). The CDR3 runs to 25 residues. CDR1 and CDR2 from the germline V gene are NSMFDY and ISSIKDK. V lost 0 bases and J lost 8, with 50 bases in between. The CDR3 loop is CAASVGLPTLRGREWYWGTGDKLIF. CDR3 nucleotides: TGTGCAGCAAGCGTAGGCCTTCCTACGTTGAGAGGGAGAGAGTGGTACTGGGGGACTGGCGACAAACTCATCTTT. The full variable domain, its missing parts supplied by reference TRAV29/DV5 and TRDJ1, is DQQVKQNSPSLSVQEGRISILNCDYTNSMFDYFLWYKKYPAEGPTFLISISSIKDKNEDGRFTVFLNKSAKHLSLHIVPSQPGDSAVYFCAASVGLPTLRGREWYWGTGDKLIFGKGTRVTVEP.